This T cell receptor beta chain was found in a study of early T cells in non-severe SARS-CoV-2 infection. Study in general: It was bulk RNA from unsorted whole blood that was sequenced, and the chains were unpaired. Whole-study results and caveats: The matching step, a VDJdb search, favored anti-spike CD8 responses and missed private and CD4 specificities.

In the library, individual cDNA molecules carried attached unique molecular identifiers. MiXCR, applied by TCRdb to the 5' RACE reads, yields one record per CDR3 protein. The repertoire holds about 80,000 distinct CDR3 sequences, 12% seen once, with about 3.4% in the top ten. For this clonotype: Its antigen is still unknown.

The CDR3 spans 13 residues. Trimming stripped 1 base from V and 7 bases from J, with 5 bases between. CDR1 is SEHNR, CDR2 FQNEAQ, per germline (reference sequence). This TCR derives from an adult who was a healthcare worker with PCR-confirmed SARS-CoV-2 infection or an uninfected control (not recorded which). Specimen: whole blood. V usage is TRBV7-9 and J usage is TRBJ1-6; D gene ambiguous. In nucleotides, the CDR3 is TGTGCCAGCAGCTTAGAAGGGAATTCACCCCTCCACTTT. It specifies CASSLEGNSPLHF.